The 28 T cell receptor beta chains listed next were all sequenced from one sample in a study of Ad26.COV2.S vaccination and SARS-CoV-2 variants. Libraries were prepared by immunoSEQ multiplex PCR; TCRdb keeps only in-frame clonotypes and omits some of them. The sample lists about 180,000 clones; about 83% were seen once. The sequencing here drew on peripheral blood, taken after recovery from COVID-19. The source of these receptors is a human donor who had recovered from COVID-19.

The chain recombines TRBV6-6 with TRBJ1-5; a weak D match, TRBD1 (6 bases). The V end lost 7 bases, the J end lost 7 bases, and 17 bases lay between the germline ends. This CDR3 is built from 14 residues. Germline V gene lookup returns CDR1 MNHNY and CDR2 SVGAGI (reference sequence). The CDR3 here is CASKVEGGVQPQHF. CDR3 coding DNA: TGTGCCAGCAAGGTGGAGGGGGGCGTCCAGCCCCAGCATTTT.

V usage is TRBV19 and J usage is TRBJ2-1, with D hard to call. CDR1 and CDR2 (germline): LNHDA, SQIVND (reference sequence). The CDR3 contains 13 residues. V was pared by 5 bases and J by 4 bases, with 9 bases between. The CDR3 region is CASSWADYNEQFF. The CDR3 DNA is TGTGCCAGTAGTTGGGCGGATTACAATGAGCAGTTCTTC.

The rearrangement uses TRBV27 and TRBJ1-2, with a possible D match to TRBD1 (6 bases). Trimming shortened V by 1 base and J by 4 bases, and 13 bases separated the two germline ends. Looked up from germline, CDR1 is MNHEY and CDR2 is SMNVEV (reference sequence). This CDR3 is built from 15 residues. In DNA, the CDR3 is TGTGCCAGCAGTTTATTTGGGGGGCGGAGCTATGGCTACACCTTC. It codes for CASSLFGGRSYGYTF.

This chain connects TRBV7-2 to TRBJ2-3; no reliable D call. The CDR3 length is 13 residues. In germline, CDR1 is SGHTA, CDR2 FQGNSA. Trimming left V 5 bases short and J 11 bases short, with 17 bases between. CDR3 sequence reads: CASSLHHGKEQYF. Here the CDR3 DNA reads TGTGCCAGCAGCCTACACCACGGTAAAGAGCAGTATTTT.

J is TRBJ2-7 and V is TRBV18, with TRBD1 matching over 9 bases. Losses at the gene ends were 5 bases for V and 3 bases for J; bases not matched to a gene: 5. CDR3 length equals 14 residues. Germline CDR1 reads KGHSH; CDR2 reads LQKENI. The CDR3 is CASSLPGQGYEQYF. CDR3 in DNA: TGTGCCAGCTCATTACCGGGACAGGGCTACGAGCAGTACTTC.

The gene calls are TRBV28 and TRBJ1-1; D uncertain. The CDR3 is 11 amino acids. The V gene's germline CDR1 is MDHEN and CDR2 SYDVKM. The V gene lost 10 bases and the J gene lost 12 bases, with 18 bases spanning the gap. The DNA for the CDR3 is TGTGCCACCATGTACGAGGGTTCGTCTTTCTTT. Amino acids: CATMYEGSSFF. The full variable domain, in which reference TRBV28 and TRBJ1-1 provide the parts outside the CDR3, is DVKVTQSSRYLVKRTGEKVFLECVQDMDHENMFWYRQDPGLGLRLIYFSYDVKMKEKGDIPEGYSVSREKKERFSLILESASTNQTSMYLCATMYEGSSFFGQGTRLTVV.

To note about this clone: The sample carries other DNA sequences with the same CDR3. V usage is TRBV2 and J usage is TRBJ2-5; unclear D gene. Per the germline V gene, CDR1 is SNHLY and CDR2 is FYNNEI. The CDR3 has 11 amino acids. Trimming took 1 base from V and 5 from J, leaving 2 bases between them. This CDR3 is CASSEGETQYF. CDR3 coding DNA: TGTGCCAGCAGTGAAGGGGAGACCCAGTACTTC.

This clone was recorded a few times. V is TRBV12-3 or TRBV12-4 and J is TRBJ1-1; the D gene is possibly TRBD1 (5 bases). This CDR3 contains 13 residues. Trimming cost V 6 bases and J 5 bases, with 13 bases left between them. The chain's CDR3 is CASSQGSKTEAFF. The CDR3, as DNA: TGTGCCAGCAGCCAGGGTTCAAAAACTGAAGCTTTCTTT.

The rearrangement links TRBV5-1 to TRBJ1-1; no definite D call. CDR1 and CDR2 from the germline V gene are SGHRS and YFSETQ. This CDR3 contains 13 residues. Trimming removed 5 bases at V and 0 bases at J, with 8 bases between. The CDR3 reads CASRRLVNTEAFF. CDR3 DNA: TGCGCCAGCAGGAGGCTAGTGAACACTGAAGCTTTCTTT.

The V call is TRBV7-9, the J call TRBJ2-5; 9 nucleotides agree with TRBD2. The CDR3 has 16 residues. The germline V gene has CDR1 SEHNR and CDR2 FQNEAQ (reference sequence). V lost 3 bases and J lost 5; bases outside the gene matches: 10. CDR3 DNA sequence: TGTGCCAGCAGCTTTAGCGCGGGGGGGCCGACGGAGACCCAGTACTTC. It specifies CASSFSAGGPTETQYF.

This chain connects TRBV15 to TRBJ2-6, with D perhaps matching TRBD1 or TRBD2 (5 bases each). The CDR3 extends over 19 amino acids. The V gene's germline CDR1 is LNHNV and CDR2 YYDKDF (reference sequence). V lost 0 bases and J lost 0, with 15 bases in between. The CDR3, as DNA: TGTGCCACCAGCAGAGATCGGGGCCGATCCGACTCTGGGGCCAACGTCCTGACTTTC. This gives the protein CATSRDRGRSDSGANVLTF.

Only one count was recorded for this clone. This chain connects TRBV2 to TRBJ2-3; D may be TRBD2 (5 bases). V was pared by 0 bases and J by 1 base, with 5 bases between. Germline lookup yields CDR1 SNHLY and CDR2 FYNNEI. This CDR3 has 14 residues. The CDR3 nucleotides read TGTGCCAGCAGTGAAGCGCGGGGCACAGATACGCAGTATTTT. This translates into CASSEARGTDTQYF.

CDR3 sequence (DNA): TGCGCCAGCAGCCAAGATGAGGGCCCCCCAGATACGCAGTATTTT. It yields the protein CASSQDEGPPDTQYF. This chain joins TRBV4-1 and TRBJ2-3; D perhaps matches TRBD2 (5 bases). Between the trimmed V and J ends, which lost 0 bases and 4 bases, there was a span of 11 bases. The length of the CDR3 is 15 residues. Germline CDR1 reads MGHRA; CDR2 reads YSYEKL.

This chain connects TRBV11-3 to TRBJ2-5; 8 bases agree with TRBD2. The germline gives CDR1 SGHNT, CDR2 YENEEA. V lost 3 bases to trimming and J lost 3 bases; unmatched junction nucleotides: 0. This CDR3 spans 13 amino acids. The CDR3 loop is CASSFGGEETQYF. CDR3 nucleotide sequence: TGTGCCAGCAGCTTCGGGGGGGAAGAGACCCAGTACTTC.

The chain is built from TRBV29-1 and TRBJ1-2; a possible D gene is TRBD1 (6 bases). Trimming left V 4 bases short and J 4 bases short, with 19 bases between. This CDR3 comprises 15 residues. Germline V gene lookup returns CDR1 SQVTM and CDR2 ANQGSEA. The CDR3 loop reads CSVASRTEWSYGYTF. The CDR3 nucleotides read TGCAGCGTTGCCAGCAGGACAGAATGGAGCTATGGCTACACCTTC.

The chain combines TRBV6-5 with TRBJ1-6; 7 nucleotides align to TRBD1. V gave up 6 bases and J gave up 9 bases; unmatched junction bases: 2. The CDR3 is 12 residues long. The germline V gene has CDR1 MNHEY and CDR2 SVGAGI. For the CDR3, the DNA is TGTGCCAGCAGCCGACAGGGTTCACCCCTCCACTTT. The encoded protein is CASSRQGSPLHF.

The chain joins TRBV28 to TRBJ2-5, with TRBD1 matching 8 bases. The CDR3 loop spans 15 amino acids. The V and J ends lost 1 base and 5 bases, in that order; junction bases with no gene match: 6. Germline CDR1 reads MDHEN; CDR2 reads SYDVKM. CDR3 nucleotides: TGTGCCAGCAGTTTATTTGGACAGGGCGAGGAGACCCAGTACTTC. Translating gives CASSLFGQGEETQYF. The variable domain in full, with the rest retrieved from reference TRBV28 and TRBJ2-5, is DVKVTQSSRYLVKRTGEKVFLECVQDMDHENMFWYRQDPGLGLRLIYFSYDVKMKEKGDIPEGYSVSREKKERFSLILESASTNQTSMYLCASSLFGQGEETQYFGPGTRLLVL.

This rearrangement joins TRBV29-1 to TRBJ2-2; 9 bases are shared with TRBD1. V lost 6 bases, J lost 2 bases, and 1 base stayed unmatched. The CDR3 sequence is 13 residues long. Germline lookup yields CDR1 SQVTM and CDR2 ANQGSEA. CDR3 DNA: TGCAGCGTGGGACAGGGAAACACCGGGGAGCTGTTTTTT. Translated, it gives CSVGQGNTGELFF.

This chain's CDR3 is CASSQPQGMAANTEAFF. In DNA form, the CDR3 reads TGCGCCAGCAGTCAACCGCAGGGGATGGCGGCGAACACTGAAGCTTTCTTT. J is TRBJ1-1 and V is TRBV23-1; D possibly corresponds to TRBD1 (6 bases). TRBV23-1 is given ORF status, its function remaining uncertain. The V end was cut by 2 bases, the J end by 1 base, with 17 bases between. The CDR3 consists of 17 residues.

The genes are TRBV27 and TRBJ1-1; D not certain. This CDR3 region has 14 residues. Germline V gene sequence: CDR1 MNHEY, CDR2 SMNVEV (reference sequence). Trimming removed 2 bases from V and 2 bases from J, with 9 bases in between. CDR3 residues: CASSLKAGNTEAFF. CDR3 in DNA: TGTGCCAGCAGTTTAAAAGCGGGTAACACTGAAGCTTTCTTT.

The gene calls are TRBV7-9 and TRBJ1-2; a possible D gene is TRBD1 (5 bases). V gave up 5 bases and J gave up 3 bases, with 19 bases separating them. The germline gives CDR1 SEHNR, CDR2 FQNEAQ (reference sequence). CDR3 length: 16 amino acids. CDR3 sequence reads: CASSPLPGRVDYGYTF. CDR3 nucleotide sequence: TGTGCCAGCAGCCCACTACCAGGCAGGGTAGACTATGGCTACACCTTC.

The CDR3 DNA is TGTGCCAGCAGCGTCGGTCTCGCTGGAAACACCATATATTTT. It encodes CASSVGLAGNTIYF. J is TRBJ1-3 and V is TRBV6-5; D ambiguous. CDR1 is MNHEY, CDR2 SVGAGI, per germline. V gave up 6 bases and J gave up 2 bases, with 11 bases separating them. The length of the CDR3 is 14 residues.

This chain links TRBV9 with TRBJ1-2, with a possible D match to TRBD1 (6 bases). CDR1 is SGDLS and CDR2 is YYNGEE in the germline V gene. The V end lost 0 bases, the J end lost 5 bases, and 14 bases lay between the germline ends. The CDR3 has 15 residues. CDR3 sequence (DNA): TGTGCCAGCAGCGTAGAACAGGGAGGTTTATATGGCTACACCTTC. Its translation: CASSVEQGGLYGYTF.

The rearrangement uses TRBV10-3 and TRBJ1-6; D remains unclear. V lost 2 bases, J lost 4 bases, and 6 bases lay in between. Germline CDR1 is ENHRY and CDR2 is SYGVKD. CDR3 length equals 14 residues. Here the CDR3 reads CAISETSYNSPLHF. DNA for the CDR3: TGTGCCATCAGTGAGACAAGTTATAATTCACCCCTCCACTTT.

V is TRBV11-2 and J is TRBJ2-1, with 7 bases matching TRBD2. The germline V gene encodes CDR1 SGHAT and CDR2 FQNNGV. CDR3 length: 16 residues. The V gene end was trimmed by 4 bases and the J gene end by 4 bases; junction bases not matched to a gene: 10. CDR3 loop: CASSSPSGGSYNEQFF. DNA of the CDR3: TGTGCCAGCAGCTCCCCGAGCGGCGGGAGTTACAATGAGCAGTTCTTC.

J is TRBJ2-2 and V is TRBV29-1, with D uncertain. Trimming shortened V by 7 bases and J by 4 bases, and 10 bases separated the two germline ends. The CDR3 covers 12 residues. Germline lookup yields CDR1 SQVTM and CDR2 ANQGSEA. The CDR3 reads CSGAMTTGELFF. The CDR3 DNA reads TGCAGCGGAGCCATGACCACCGGGGAGCTGTTTTTT.

This rearrangement joins TRBV6-5 to TRBJ2-1, with TRBD2 matching over 9 bases. With V trimmed by 6 bases and J by 5 bases, 8 bases remained unmatched. CDR3 length equals 15 residues. Germline V gene data show CDR1 as MNHEY and CDR2 as SVGAGI. The CDR3 DNA reads TGTGCCAGCAGCCCGGGACTAGCCGCAGACAATGAGCAGTTCTTC. It is translated as CASSPGLAADNEQFF.

This clone showed up just a few times. V is TRBV6-1 and J is TRBJ1-5; D gene ambiguous. Trimming removed 1 base from V and 0 bases from J, with 7 bases in between. Germline CDR1 MNHNS, CDR2 SASEGT. This CDR3 contains 15 residues. As DNA, the CDR3 is TGTGCCAGCAGTGAAGACGCGTATAGCAATCAGCCCCAGCATTTT. This sequence encodes CASSEDAYSNQPQHF.